This entry lists 9 T cell receptor beta chains sequenced from one sample in a study of blood T cell repertoires in COVID-19. The repertoire was sequenced with immunoSEQ multiplex PCR; TCRdb's copy has only in-frame clones and lacks some. The data contain 300,000 to 400,000 clones, 90% to 95% of them seen just once; the ten biggest clones take up approximately 3.5%. Sequencing input: peripheral blood. The receptors originated from a woman under 30 who had recovered from COVID-19.

This clone was seen just once. The chain couples TRBV7-9 to TRBJ2-6; D not resolved. This CDR3 has 15 amino acids. With 4 bases removed from V and 4 bases from J, the gap between germline ends came to 11 bases. The germline V gene encodes CDR1 SEHNR and CDR2 FQNEAQ (reference sequence). This CDR3 reads CASSSEVAGANVLTF. In nucleotides, the CDR3 is TGTGCCAGCAGCTCAGAGGTAGCCGGGGCCAACGTCCTGACTTTC.

This clone has a single count. The gene calls are TRBV19 and TRBJ2-5, with D perhaps matching TRBD2 (5 bases). This CDR3 is 16 amino acids long. Per germline, CDR1 LNHDA and CDR2 SQIVND (reference sequence). V was clipped by 1 base and J by 1 base, with 13 bases between them. The CDR3 DNA follows: TGTGCCAGTAGTATAGGAGGGTATAATGCCCAAGAGACCCAGTACTTC. This gives the protein CASSIGGYNAQETQYF.

The J gene is TRBJ1-2, the V gene TRBV9; no clear D. The CDR3 is made up of 14 amino acids. Per the germline V gene, CDR1 is SGDLS and CDR2 is YYNGEE. V lost 4 bases, J lost 6 bases, and 16 bases lay in between. CDR3 region: CASSSHGKANGYTF. CDR3 nucleotides: TGTGCCAGCAGCTCCCACGGGAAGGCCAATGGCTACACCTTC.

V gene TRBV7-2 combines with J gene TRBJ1-2, with 12 nucleotides matching TRBD1. Trimming at V came to 4 bases and at J to 4 bases, leaving 10 bases not matched to a gene. The CDR3 is made up of 17 amino acids. The germline V gene has CDR1 SGHTA and CDR2 FQGNSA. The CDR3 loop is CASSSGDRGRWGYGYTF. For the CDR3, the DNA is TGTGCCAGCAGCTCCGGGGACAGGGGGCGATGGGGCTATGGCTACACCTTC.

In this sample, this clone turned up once. V and J are TRBV3-1 (or the pseudogene TRBV3-2) and TRBJ2-5; 7 positions match TRBD2. V shed 2 bases, J shed 1 base, and the junction held 10 bases outside the gene matches. This CDR3 is 17 amino acids long. Germline values: CDR1 LGHDT, CDR2 YNNKEL (reference sequence). The CDR3, as DNA: TGTGCCAGCAGCCAACATTCTGGAAGCGGGGCCCAAGAGACCCAGTACTTC. This codes for CASSQHSGSGAQETQYF.

The chain couples TRBV27 to TRBJ1-2; tentatively, D is TRBD1 (5 bases). Germline-derived CDR1 and CDR2 are MNHEY and SMNVEV (reference sequence). The CDR3 runs 15 residues. V lost 5 bases and J lost 5, with 18 bases in between. CDR3 bases: TGTGCCAGCAGTAGCGTCGGGCGGGGGGGGTATGGCTACACCTTC. This sequence encodes CASSSVGRGGYGYTF.

The J gene is TRBJ2-1, the V gene TRBV5-4; 8 positions agree with TRBD2. The J segment lost 8 bases and the V segment lost 2 bases, leaving 3 bases of the junction unmatched. This CDR3 is built from 13 residues. The germline V gene encodes CDR1 SGHNT and CDR2 YYREEE (reference sequence). CDR3 sequence reads: CASSFPGGDEQFF. As DNA, the CDR3 is TGTGCCAGCAGCTTTCCGGGGGGGGATGAGCAGTTCTTC.

The genes are TRBV5-1 and TRBJ2-5; the D is unclear. Germline V lookup: CDR1 SGHRS, CDR2 YFSETQ. Deletions cut 2 bases from V and 1 base from J, with 6 bases between. This CDR3 region has 13 residues. CDR3 DNA: TGCGCCAGCAGCTTACCTAGCCAAGAGACCCAGTACTTC. Its protein is CASSLPSQETQYF.

This chain connects TRBV6-5 to TRBJ1-6, with unresolved D. The CDR3 runs to 14 residues. Deletions cut 0 bases from V and 9 bases from J, with 9 bases between. Looked up from germline, CDR1 is MNHEY and CDR2 is SVGAGI. The CDR3 region has the DNA TGTGCCAGCAGTTACTCTGAGGGTCGTTCACCCCTCCACTTT. Protein product: CASSYSEGRSPLHF.